The 9 T cell receptor beta chains given below trace back to one sample, sequenced in a study of early T cells in non-severe SARS-CoV-2 infection. TCRdb reprocessed the 5' RACE reads with MiXCR, giving one entry per CDR3 protein. The sample records under 85,000 distinct CDR3 sequences, 14% being singletons. Sequenced input: whole blood. The receptors come from an adult who was a healthcare worker with PCR-confirmed SARS-CoV-2 infection or an uninfected control (not recorded which).

This clonotype was picked up one time. A much larger clone differs from this one at a single base, so this may be a read error. The chain uses TRBV6-2 or TRBV6-3 and TRBJ2-1, with unresolved D. This CDR3 comprises 14 residues. V lost 8 bases and J 8 bases, leaving 19 bases between the germline ends. Germline V gives CDR1 MNHEY, CDR2 SVGEGT. DNA of the CDR3: TGTGCCAGCGCCCGGAATTTTAGGGTTGATGAGCAGTTCTTC. Amino acids: CASARNFRVDEQFF.

This clonotype was detected ten times or more. The chain carries TRBV28 and TRBJ1-1; D possibly corresponds to TRBD1 (5 bases). Germline CDR1 MDHEN, CDR2 SYDVKM. The ends were cut back, 6 bases at V and 13 bases at J, with 18 bases in the middle. This CDR3 spans 12 amino acids. The CDR3 sequence is CASSSSGRVDFF. CDR3 nucleotide sequence: TGTGCCAGCAGCTCAAGCGGCAGGGTTGATTTCTTT.

This clonotype was picked up many times. This chain uses TRBV12-3 or TRBV12-4 with TRBJ1-1, with a tentative D call TRBD1 (6 bases). The V gene lost 6 bases and the J gene lost 4 bases, with 15 bases spanning the gap. The CDR3 runs to 14 residues. The CDR3 loop is CASSPAGGITEAFF. The CDR3, as DNA: TGTGCCAGCAGCCCGGCGGGGGGCATCACTGAAGCTTTCTTT.

This clonotype was detected a few times. This rearrangement joins TRBV7-2 to TRBJ1-1, with unresolved D. Trimming shortened V by 1 base and J by 6 bases, and 3 bases separated the two germline ends. This CDR3 contains 11 residues. Germline V lookup: CDR1 SGHTA, CDR2 FQGNSA. CDR3 in DNA: TGTGCCAGCAGCTTAGGGTCTGAAGCTTTCTTT. This gives the protein CASSLGSEAFF.

This clonotype was detected only a few times. The J gene is TRBJ2-6, the V gene TRBV10-3; no firm D call. Per the germline V gene, CDR1 is ENHRY and CDR2 is SYGVKD. This CDR3 is 14 amino acids long. The V end was cut by 3 bases, the J end by 4 bases, with 7 bases between. The CDR3 sequence is CAISDPSGANVLTF. DNA of the CDR3: TGTGCCATCAGTGATCCTTCCGGGGCCAACGTCCTGACTTTC.

Ten or more counts support this clonotype. The rearrangement joins TRBV29-1 to TRBJ1-1; TRBD1 matches at 7 bases. The germline V gene encodes CDR1 SQVTM and CDR2 ANQGSEA. J gave up 8 bases and V 4 bases, and 10 bases lay outside the gene matches. This CDR3 contains 13 residues. The DNA for the CDR3 is TGCAGCGTTGTCAGGGGGGTAGGTCTAGAAGCTTTCTTT. Amino acids: CSVVRGVGLEAFF.

CDR3 in DNA: TGTGCCAGCAGCTTAGGTGGGACCACCTACAATGAGCAGTTCTTC. Its protein product is CASSLGGTTYNEQFF. The chain recombines TRBV7-2 with TRBJ2-1; D may match TRBD1 or TRBD2 (5 bases each). Trimming cost V 1 base and J 2 bases, with 9 bases left between them. CDR1 and CDR2 (germline): SGHTA, FQGNSA. This CDR3 contains 15 residues.

This clonotype was seen only a few times. The rearrangement links TRBV30 to TRBJ2-7; 11 bases are a match to TRBD1. CDR1 is GTSNPN, CDR2 SVGIG, per germline (reference sequence). This CDR3 contains 16 residues. V shed 4 bases and J 2 bases; nucleotides not matched to a gene: 10. The CDR3 loop reads CAWKGQGESLTYEQYF. In nucleotides, the CDR3 is TGTGCCTGGAAGGGACAGGGGGAAAGTCTCACCTACGAGCAGTACTTC.

This rearrangement joins TRBV9 to TRBJ1-6; D uncertain. V lost 5 bases, J lost 7 bases, and 10 bases lay in between. The CDR3 has 13 amino acids. CDR1 SGDLS and CDR2 YYNGEE come from the germline V gene. CDR3 protein: CASRSNGNSPLHF. CDR3 in DNA: TGTGCCAGCAGATCAAACGGGAATTCACCCCTCCACTTT. Together with reference TRBV9 and TRBJ1-6, the CDR3 gives the full variable domain: DSGVTQTPKHLITATGQRVTLRCSPRSGDLSVYWYQQSLDQGLQFLIQYYNGEERAKGNILERFSAQQFPDLHSELNLSSLELGDSALYFCASRSNGNSPLHFGNGTRLTVT.